The 18 T cell receptor beta chains listed next were all sequenced from one sample in a study of blood T cell repertoires in COVID-19. Using immunoSEQ multiplex PCR, the repertoire was profiled, and TCRdb retains in-frame clones only, with some absent. The sample shows a few hundred thousand clones, roughly 90% of them seen only once. Material: PBMCs or T cells enriched from blood (not recorded which). All receptors derive from a woman in her forties or fifties who had been exposed to COVID-19.

J is TRBJ1-1 and V is TRBV27, with unresolved D. CDR3 size: 15 residues. V lost 1 base and J 5 bases, leaving 14 bases between the germline ends. From germline, CDR1 is MNHEY and CDR2 SMNVEV (reference sequence). The CDR3 protein is CASSLLPGGGTEAFF. The CDR3 region has the DNA TGTGCCAGCAGTTTATTACCTGGAGGTGGGACTGAAGCTTTCTTT.

This rearrangement joins TRBV5-1 to TRBJ2-3, with 8 bases aligning to TRBD1. CDR3 length: 17 amino acids. Germline CDR1 and CDR2: SGHRS and YFSETQ. After removal of 2 bases from V and 4 bases from J, the junction contained 12 bases not matched to a gene. CDR3 nucleotide sequence: TGCGCCAGCAGCTTTACACTTCAGGGGGCAGGTGCAGATACGCAGTATTTT. It encodes CASSFTLQGAGADTQYF.

The rearrangement links TRBV2 to TRBJ1-4; 10 positions agree with TRBD1. CDR1 and CDR2 from the germline V gene are SNHLY and FYNNEI. This CDR3 region has 15 residues. V was pared by 3 bases and J by 5 bases, with 3 bases of the junction left unmatched. The CDR3 is CASSDADRGNEKLFF. The CDR3 DNA reads TGTGCCAGCAGTGATGCGGACAGGGGGAATGAAAAACTGTTTTTT.

The sample holds one count of this clone. The chain employs TRBV2 and TRBJ2-3, with D perhaps TRBD1 (5 bases). Deletions cut 2 bases from V and 2 bases from J, with 11 bases between. Per germline, CDR1 SNHLY and CDR2 FYNNEI. This CDR3 comprises 15 residues. CDR3 sequence: CASSERQQHTDTQYF. CDR3 bases: TGTGCCAGCAGTGAACGACAGCAGCACACAGATACGCAGTATTTT.

The genes are TRBV9 and TRBJ2-2; D call uncertain. The germline gives CDR1 SGDLS, CDR2 YYNGEE. Trimming cost V 0 bases and J 0 bases, with 9 bases left between them. The CDR3 contains 16 residues. This chain's CDR3 is CASSVVPATNTGELFF. The DNA for the CDR3 is TGTGCCAGCAGCGTAGTCCCAGCGACGAACACCGGGGAGCTGTTTTTT.

This chain links TRBV28 with TRBJ2-7; the D is unclear. V dropped 7 bases and J dropped 1 base, with 11 bases sitting between them. Germline V CDR1 and CDR2: MDHEN, SYDVKM. The CDR3 is made up of 13 amino acids. DNA of the CDR3: TGTGCCAGCAACCCGCCGCAGTCCTACGAGCAGTACTTC. This gives the protein CASNPPQSYEQYF. Full variable domain (outside the CDR3, taken from reference TRBV28 and TRBJ2-7): DVKVTQSSRYLVKRTGEKVFLECVQDMDHENMFWYRQDPGLGLRLIYFSYDVKMKEKGDIPEGYSVSREKKERFSLILESASTNQTSMYLCASNPPQSYEQYFGPGTRLTVT.

V is TRBV11-3 and J is TRBJ2-7, with 8 nucleotides matching TRBD2. This CDR3 has 18 amino acids. Germline values: CDR1 SGHNT, CDR2 YENEEA. Losses at the gene ends were 5 bases for V and 3 bases for J; bases not matched to a gene: 18. DNA of the CDR3: TGTGCCAGCAGCCCACGAAAAGCGGGGGCCTCAAAAAACTACGAGCAGTACTTC. This translates into CASSPRKAGASKNYEQYF.

The chain has TRBV11-2 and TRBJ2-5; TRBD1 matches 8 bases. The J segment lost 2 bases and the V segment lost 3 bases, leaving 8 bases of the junction unmatched. Germline lookup yields CDR1 SGHAT and CDR2 FQNNGV. This CDR3 has 16 amino acids. In DNA, the CDR3 is TGTGCCAGCAGCTTTTTTCCACAGGGGGTACAAGAGACCCAGTACTTC. This sequence encodes CASSFFPQGVQETQYF.

This clone was seen a handful of times. The chain couples TRBV21-1 to TRBJ1-5. TRBV21-1 is tagged as a pseudogene. CDR3 length: 21 amino acids. The CDR3 DNA reads as TGTGCCAGCAGCAAAGTTCAATCGGGACCCAGGGAGGAGGGCTACAATCAGCCCCAGCATTTT. This sequence encodes CASSKVQSGPREEGYNQPQHF.

The chain uses TRBV19 and TRBJ1-5, with unresolved D. Trimming took off 1 base at V and 0 bases at J, with 7 bases between the two ends. Germline values: CDR1 LNHDA, CDR2 SQIVND (reference sequence). This CDR3 spans 15 amino acids. The CDR3 DNA sequence: TGTGCCAGTAGTATAGGGGCAGATAGCAATCAGCCCCAGCATTTT. This encodes CASSIGADSNQPQHF.

The gene calls are TRBV27 and TRBJ1-1; D is uncertain. This CDR3 is 13 amino acids long. Germline V CDR1 and CDR2: MNHEY, SMNVEV (reference sequence). In DNA form, the CDR3 reads TGTGCTTCGAGCAGACTGGATCGCACTGAAGCTTTCTTT. It yields the protein CASSRLDRTEAFF.

The chain joins TRBV29-1 to TRBJ2-7, with 7 bases fitting TRBD2. The V segment lost 2 bases and the J segment 5 bases; nucleotides outside the gene matches: 6. CDR1 is SQVTM and CDR2 is ANQGSEA in the germline V gene. This CDR3 has 13 residues. The DNA of the CDR3 is TGCAGCGTTGAACAGGTGGGGGGGGACGAGCAGTACTTC. Residues: CSVEQVGGDEQYF.

V is TRBV6-6 and J is TRBJ2-2; 9 bases fit TRBD1. This CDR3 has 21 residues. Per germline, CDR1 MNHNY and CDR2 SVGAGI (reference sequence). Trimming took 6 bases from V and 3 from J; bases not matched to a gene: 23. CDR3 DNA sequence: TGTGCCAGCAGCCAGAGGGGCGGGACAGGGAATATTCTTAGGTACACCGGGGAGCTGTTTTTT. Translation: CASSQRGGTGNILRYTGELFF.

This clone was counted between two and nine times. This chain links TRBV10-3 with TRBJ1-1, with TRBD1 matching over 9 bases. CDR1 ENHRY and CDR2 SYGVKD come from the germline V gene. V was clipped by 6 bases and J by 3 bases; unmatched bases: 5. The CDR3 loop spans 14 amino acids. DNA of the CDR3: TGTGCCATCAGCTTGACAGGGGGTGACACTGAAGCTTTCTTT. It translates to CAISLTGGDTEAFF.

This chain uses TRBV11-2 with TRBJ1-1; a weak D match, TRBD1 (5 bases). Trimming left V 2 bases short and J 0 bases short, with 13 bases between. The CDR3 sequence is 16 residues long. In germline, CDR1 is SGHAT, CDR2 FQNNGV. The CDR3 protein is CASSLLRTDMNTEAFF. CDR3 coding DNA: TGTGCCAGCAGCTTACTGCGGACGGACATGAACACTGAAGCTTTCTTT.

The J gene is TRBJ1-1, the V gene TRBV30; no clear D gene. Looked up from germline, CDR1 is GTSNPN and CDR2 is SVGIG (reference sequence). This CDR3 spans 13 amino acids. Deletions cut 3 bases from V and 5 bases from J, with 13 bases between. CDR3 residues: CAWRGGGGTEAFF. The CDR3, as DNA: TGTGCCTGGAGGGGCGGAGGCGGGACTGAAGCTTTCTTT.

The CDR3 DNA is TGTGCCAGCAGTTACAGCGGGCAGGGGGGAAGCAATGAGCAGTTCTTC. Its translation is CASSYSGQGGSNEQFF. The chain couples TRBV6-5 to TRBJ2-1; a possible D gene is TRBD1 (7 bases). The CDR3 consists of 16 residues. Germline CDR1 reads MNHEY; CDR2 reads SVGAGI. Trimming pared 2 bases from V and 6 bases from J, leaving 17 bases between.

This chain uses TRBV14 with TRBJ2-7; TRBD1 aligns across 7 bases. The V segment lost 2 bases and the J segment 2 bases; nucleotides outside the gene matches: 6. The CDR3 extends over 15 amino acids. Per germline, CDR1 SGHDN and CDR2 FVKESK. CDR3 sequence reads: CASSQLTGNPYEQYF. As DNA, the CDR3 is TGTGCCAGCAGCCAACTGACAGGGAACCCCTACGAGCAGTACTTC.